These T cell receptor beta chains were read from a single sample in a study of CD8 T cells in Susac syndrome. MiXCR, run by TCRdb on the immunoSEQ multiplex PCR reads, gives a single entry per CDR3 protein. Of about 130,000 distinct CDR3 sequences listed, 94% are singletons. Specimen: CD4+ T cells from PBMCs. All receptors derive from a human donor with multiple sclerosis. CDR3s include the opening cysteine and the closing phenylalanine or tryptophan. A D gene is named only where the DNA matches it firmly. Clone size appears in some rows only: once, few, many, or a class for an expanded clone.

TRBJ1-2,-,TRBD1,TRBV6-1,TGTGCCAGCAGAGACACCGGGACAGCAGTTAACTATGGCTACACCTTC,CASRDTGTAVNYGYTF
TRBJ1-1,-,-,TRBV29-1,TGCAGCGTTGACGCGACGCAGAACACTGAAGCTTCCTTT,CSVDATQNTEASF
TRBJ2-7,-,-,TRBV12-3/TRBV12-4,TGTGCCAGCAGTCCTCACGACTCATCCTACGAGCAGTACTTC,CASSPHDSSYEQYF
TRBJ1-2,-,-,TRBV19,TGTGCCAGTACCGGGACCTCCGGGGGCGGCTACACCTTC,CASTGTSGGGYTF
TRBJ2-2,once,-,TRBV11-2,TGTGCCAGCAGCACTACCGGGGCAGTGGCCGGGGAGCTGTTTTTT,CASSTTGAVAGELFF
TRBJ2-1,-,TRBD2,TRBV29-1,TGCAGCGTGGCCACTAGCGGCTCCTACAATGAGCAGTTCTTC,CSVATSGSYNEQFF
TRBJ2-2,-,TRBD1,TRBV20-1,TGCAGTGCTAGAGATTGGGGACAGGGATTCTCCGGGGAGCTGTTTTTT,CSARDWGQGFSGELFF
TRBJ2-4,-,-,TRBV20-1,TGCAGTGCCATCCCTGAGGGTTCAGCCAAAAACATTCAGTACTTC,CSAIPEGSAKNIQYF
TRBJ1-2,-,-,TRBV30,TGTGCCTGGAGGGGCGGCGGGAGAGGCTATGGCTACACCTTC,CAWRGGGRGYGYTF
TRBJ1-2,-,-,TRBV12-3/TRBV12-4,TGTGCCAGCAGGAATCGACGTGGCTACACCTTC,CASRNRRGYTF
TRBJ1-1,-,-,TRBV6-5,TGTGCCAGCAGTTCTTATGGGGTGAGCACTGAAGCTTTCTTT,CASSSYGVSTEAFF
TRBJ2-1,-,TRBD2,TRBV5-1,TGCGCCAGCAGCCAGTCGACTAGCGGGAGGGCGGGCGAGATCTTC,CASSQSTSGRAGEIF
TRBJ1-1,-,-,TRBV29-1,TGCAGCGTTGAGAAGGGGACCGGGCTCGGGGCTTTCTTT,CSVEKGTGLGAFF
TRBJ2-7,-,-,TRBV3-1,TGTGCCAGCAGCCAAGCATCGCGGGGAGGCTACGAGCAGTACTTC,CASSQASRGGYEQYF
TRBJ2-2,few,-,TRBV18,TGTGCCAGCTCAGGGACCTCGAACACCGGGGAGCTGTTTTTT,CASSGTSNTGELFF
TRBJ2-3,-,TRBD2,TRBV3-1,TGTGCCAGCAGGCTAGCGGGGGCGCCAGATACGCAGTATTTT,CASRLAGAPDTQYF
TRBJ2-5,-,-,TRBV27,TGTGCCAGCAGTTTTCTGGATTTGCGATGGGAGACCCAGTACTTC,CASSFLDLRWETQYF
TRBJ2-5,-,TRBD1,TRBV11-2,TGTGCCAGCAGCTCCGCCGGGACAGGAAGCTTCGGGACCCAGTACTTC,CASSSAGTGSFGTQYF
TRBJ1-5,-,TRBD1,TRBV6-6,TGTGCCAGCAGTTTGACAGGGCTGTATGATCAGCCCCAGCATTTT,CASSLTGLYDQPQHF
TRBJ1-2,-,-,TRBV30,TGTGCCTGGAGTGCCGACATTAGCTATGGCTACACCTTC,CAWSADISYGYTF
TRBJ2-7,-,-,TRBV5-1,TGCGCCAGCAGCGCCCAACAGGACTTTGGAAACGAGCAGTACTTC,CASSAQQDFGNEQYF
TRBJ2-1,-,-,TRBV3-1,TGTGCCAGCAGCCAAGGAGCCTTGAATGAGCAGTTCTTC,CASSQGALNEQFF
TRBJ2-1,-,-,TRBV7-9,TGTGCCAGCAGCGTAAGCGGGTGGAGCTCCTACAATGAGCAGTTCTTC,CASSVSGWSSYNEQFF
TRBJ2-7,-,-,TRBV12-3/TRBV12-4,TGTGCCAGCAGTTTTCAGGAGACCTACGAGCAGTACTTC,CASSFQETYEQYF
TRBJ2-7,once,-,TRBV5-1,TGCGCCAGCAGCTTGGCCCAGCCCCCGGGCCACGAGCAGTACTTC,CASSLAQPPGHEQYF
TRBJ2-2,-,-,TRBV19,TGTGCCAGTAGTATCTTCGAGGGCCCCAACACCGGGGAGCTGTTTTTT,CASSIFEGPNTGELFF